These 22 T cell receptor beta chains were all obtained from the same sample, sequenced in a study of T cells after yellow fever vaccination. Using its own MiXCR run on the 5' RACE reads, TCRdb lists one record per CDR3 protein. Of some 49,000 distinct CDR3 sequences listed, around 6.4% are singletons. The specimen was PBMCs, either bulk or a sorted T-cell subset (CD4+, CD8+, memory, or dextramer-sorted; not recorded which), collected 45 days after the yellow fever booster vaccination. These receptors were collected from a man younger than 40 who received the YFV17D yellow fever vaccine.

This clonotype has a handful of counts. Here the CDR3 DNA reads TGTGCCAGCAGCCCCCGGACGTTGGATGGCTACACCTTC. It codes for CASSPRTLDGYTF. The rearrangement links TRBV7-9 to TRBJ1-2; D is uncertain. Germline lookup yields CDR1 SEHNR and CDR2 FQNEAQ (reference sequence). The CDR3 is 13 residues long. Trimming took off 5 bases at V and 6 bases at J, with 13 bases between the two ends.

This clonotype was detected only a few times. This sequence joins TRBV20-1 and TRBJ2-1; 12 nucleotides line up with TRBD1. This CDR3 region has 16 residues. With 1 base clipped from V and 7 bases from J, the junction kept 8 bases outside the gene matches. In germline, CDR1 is DFQATT, CDR2 SNEGSKA (reference sequence). This chain's CDR3 is CSARATGQGAHNEQFF. Written as DNA, the CDR3 is TGCAGTGCTAGAGCTACGGGACAGGGGGCGCATAATGAGCAGTTCTTC.

There are many counts of this clonotype. This sequence joins TRBV29-1 and TRBJ2-4; the D is unclear. This CDR3 spans 15 amino acids. Germline CDR1 and CDR2: SQVTM and ANQGSEA. V was cut by 1 base and J by 2 bases, with 12 bases left in between. In nucleotides, the CDR3 is TGCAGCGTTGAAGGTGGGGTGGAGTCCAAAAACATTCAGTACTTC. This sequence encodes CSVEGGVESKNIQYF. Together with reference TRBV29-1 and TRBJ2-4, the CDR3 gives the full variable domain: SAVISQKPSRDICQRGTSLTIQCQVDSQVTMMFWYRQQPGQSLTLIATANQGSEATYESGFVIDKFPISRPNLTFSTLTVSNMSPEDSSIYLCSVEGGVESKNIQYFGAGTRLSVL.

This clonotype was recorded many times. This chain connects TRBV5-1 to TRBJ2-5; 10 bases are a match to TRBD2. There are 17 residues in the CDR3. Germline V lookup: CDR1 SGHRS, CDR2 YFSETQ. V gave up 0 bases and J gave up 4 bases; unmatched junction bases: 9. CDR3 sequence (DNA): TGCGCCAGCAGCTTGGGCGGGTTGGCTAGCGGGAGAGAGACCCAGTACTTC. This encodes CASSLGGLASGRETQYF.

The chain has TRBV7-9 and TRBJ1-4; TRBD1 might be the D (5 bases). The CDR3 sequence is 14 residues long. Germline loops: CDR1 SEHNR, CDR2 FQNEAQ (reference sequence). The germline V and J ends were trimmed by 5 bases and 10 bases, with 17 bases remaining between them. The CDR3 nucleotides are TGTGCCAGCAGCCCACAGGCCCTACCTGGAAAACTGTTTTTT. It yields the protein CASSPQALPGKLFF.

The genes are TRBV12-3 or TRBV12-4 and TRBJ2-1; D is perhaps TRBD2 (6 bases). The V end was cut by 8 bases, the J end by 0 bases, with 11 bases between. There are 14 residues in the CDR3. The CDR3: CASRVAASYNEQFF. The CDR3 bases are TGTGCCAGCCGAGTAGCGGCCTCCTACAATGAGCAGTTCTTC.

The chain carries TRBV11-2 and TRBJ2-4; 9 bases fit TRBD2. The CDR3 is 17 residues long. CDR1 and CDR2 (germline): SGHAT, FQNNGV. Trimming at V came to 5 bases and at J to 6 bases, leaving 14 bases not matched to a gene. The CDR3 DNA follows: TGTGCCAGCAGCCCTCTCGGGGCGGGAGGGCCAAGAAACATTCAGTACTTC. It encodes CASSPLGAGGPRNIQYF.

This clonotype was counted many times. V and J are TRBV7-2 and TRBJ1-6; D remains unclear. Germline V gives CDR1 SGHTA, CDR2 FQGNSA. V lost 3 bases and J 9 bases, leaving 12 bases between the germline ends. CDR3 length: 14 residues. This CDR3 reads CASSFNTVGSPLHF. The CDR3 DNA reads as TGTGCCAGCAGCTTCAACACGGTGGGTTCACCCCTCCACTTT.

This clonotype came up many times. CDR3 sequence reads: CASRDPSLAGDLNEQFF. The CDR3 coding sequence is TGTGCCAGCCGCGACCCCTCTCTAGCGGGGGACTTGAATGAGCAGTTCTTC. This chain joins TRBV27 and TRBJ2-1; 10 nucleotides agree with TRBD2. Germline values: CDR1 MNHEY, CDR2 SMNVEV (reference sequence). The CDR3 is 17 residues long. The J segment lost 7 bases and the V segment lost 8 bases, leaving 17 bases of the junction unmatched.

The chain has TRBV7-2 and TRBJ2-7; D unclear. CDR3 length: 12 residues. V was pared by 5 bases and J by 5 bases, with 10 bases between. In germline, CDR1 is SGHTA, CDR2 FQGNSA. CDR3 DNA sequence: TGTGCCAGCAGCCCCTATGTGAACGAGCAGTACTTC. Amino acid sequence: CASSPYVNEQYF.

This clonotype was seen ten or more times. The rearrangement links TRBV3-1 to TRBJ2-5; 7 bases fit TRBD1. The V gene's germline CDR1 is LGHDT and CDR2 YNNKEL (reference sequence). This CDR3 spans 15 amino acids. V gave up 2 bases and J gave up 5 bases; unmatched junction bases: 8. This CDR3 reads CASSQPRQGWETQYF. The CDR3 DNA reads as TGTGCCAGCAGCCAACCCAGACAGGGATGGGAGACCCAGTACTTC.

This clonotype was observed at least ten times. The chain recombines TRBV12-3 or TRBV12-4 with TRBJ2-2; D not resolved. With 0 bases removed from V and 3 bases from J, the gap between germline ends came to 11 bases. CDR3 length: 16 residues. The CDR3 DNA is TGTGCCAGCAGTTTAGCGCTGGTCAGGTACACCGGGGAGCTGTTTTTT. It translates to CASSLALVRYTGELFF.

In this sample, this clonotype turned up a few times. The gene calls are TRBV6-1 and TRBJ2-2; perhaps D is TRBD1 or TRBD2 (5 bases each). The CDR3 loop spans 15 amino acids. Germline V CDR1 and CDR2: MNHNS, SASEGT. V lost 5 bases, J lost 7 bases, and 17 bases lay in between. CDR3 in amino acids: CASSRLRAAGGELFF. CDR3 bases: TGTGCCAGCAGTCGCCTCAGGGCCGCGGGCGGGGAGCTGTTTTTT.

This clonotype occurred many times. The V and J genes are TRBV5-6 and TRBJ1-1; the match to TRBD1 covers 7 bases. This CDR3 contains 14 residues. Germline CDR1 is SGHDT and CDR2 is YYEEEE. Trimming took 0 bases from V and 10 from J; bases not matched to a gene: 9. The CDR3 loop is CASSLADREAGAFF. Here the CDR3 DNA reads TGTGCCAGCAGCTTGGCCGACAGGGAAGCAGGAGCTTTCTTT.

This clonotype was observed a handful of times. This chain joins TRBV28 and TRBJ2-3; 12 bases match TRBD2. The CDR3 consists of 17 residues. The junction had 8 bases not matched to a gene; V was cut back by 4 bases and J by 3 bases. Germline V CDR1 and CDR2: MDHEN, SYDVKM. CDR3 amino acids: CASSSGSLAGGTDTQYF. The CDR3 DNA reads as TGTGCCAGCAGTTCAGGATCACTAGCGGGAGGAACAGATACGCAGTATTTT.

The table lists this clonotype with many counts. This chain links TRBV3-1 with TRBJ2-7; either TRBD1 or TRBD2 may supply D (7 bases each). Germline V gene sequence: CDR1 LGHDT, CDR2 YNNKEL (reference sequence). The CDR3 length is 15 residues. The V end lost 4 bases, the J end lost 1 base, and 14 bases lay between the germline ends. The chain's CDR3 is CASSRGGDRSYEQYF. The DNA of the CDR3 is TGTGCCAGCAGCCGAGGGGGGGACAGATCCTACGAGCAGTACTTC.

This clonotype was detected ten times or more. The J gene is TRBJ2-7, the V gene TRBV24-1; 9 positions match TRBD1. Germline values: CDR1 KGHDR, CDR2 SFDVKD. V shed 5 bases and J 0 bases; nucleotides not matched to a gene: 7. The CDR3 is made up of 16 amino acids. This CDR3 is CATSGTGTGSSYEQYF. Written as DNA, the CDR3 is TGTGCCACCAGTGGTACCGGGACAGGGAGCTCCTACGAGCAGTACTTC.

This clonotype was seen a handful of times. V usage is TRBV4-2 and J usage is TRBJ1-2, with D possibly being TRBD1 (5 bases). The V end lost 2 bases, the J end lost 8 bases, and 15 bases lay between the germline ends. This CDR3 region has 14 residues. Looked up from germline, CDR1 is LGHNA and CDR2 is YNFKEQ. As DNA, the CDR3 is TGTGCCAGCAGCCAAAAAGGGACTCATAGGGGCTACACCTTC. It specifies CASSQKGTHRGYTF.

This clonotype was picked up a small number of times. V is TRBV7-2 and J is TRBJ1-6, with D hard to call. In germline, CDR1 is SGHTA, CDR2 FQGNSA. CDR3 length: 13 residues. V was shortened by 6 bases and J by 8 bases, with 11 bases between the two germline ends. The CDR3, as DNA: TGTGCCAGCAGTGCCCCTGGGCATTCACCCCTCCACTTT. As protein: CASSAPGHSPLHF.

This clonotype has a count of ten or more. The rearrangement links TRBV20-1 to TRBJ2-6; D is ambiguous. This CDR3 has 14 residues. Germline assignment: CDR1 DFQATT and CDR2 SNEGSKA (reference sequence). V was shortened by 4 bases and J by 0 bases, with 7 bases between the two germline ends. CDR3 amino acids: CSAISNSGANVLTF. CDR3 nucleotide sequence: TGCAGTGCTATTTCAAACTCTGGGGCCAACGTCCTGACTTTC.

This clonotype was seen many times. J is TRBJ2-3 and V is TRBV5-6; D perhaps matches TRBD2 (5 bases). With 5 bases removed from V and 8 bases from J, the gap between germline ends came to 9 bases. In germline, CDR1 is SGHDT, CDR2 YYEEEE. This CDR3 has 11 amino acids. The CDR3 coding sequence is TGTGCCAGCAGTAGCGCCGGTACGCAGTATTTT. This gives the protein CASSSAGTQYF.

The table lists this clonotype with many counts. The rearrangement joins TRBV6-2 or TRBV6-3 to TRBJ1-2; D unclear. The CDR3 extends over 13 amino acids. V lost 6 bases and J lost 5, with 13 bases in between. From germline, CDR1 is MNHEY and CDR2 SVGEGT. Written as DNA, the CDR3 is TGTGCCAGCAGCCTACGGACCCGGTATGGCTACACCTTC. Translating gives CASSLRTRYGYTF.